This TCR beta chain was captured by sequencing in a study of blood T cells in healthy people across ages. General observations from the study: Both naive CD4+ cell counts and diversity were greater in long-lived donors than in aged donors.

The use of a sample-barcoded 5' primer and a J-beta primer mix characterized a second PCR of roughly 6 to 11 cycles. One entry per CDR3 protein results from TCRdb running MiXCR on the 5' RACE reads. The sample includes roughly 900,000 distinct CDR3 sequences, around 48% of them seen just once. A word on this clonotype: What it recognizes is unknown.

Germline CDR1 reads MNHEY; CDR2 reads SVGAGI. There are 15 residues in the CDR3. Trimming removed 0 bases at V and 3 bases at J, with 11 bases between. This receptor was taken from a man aged 30-40 years in good health. The gene calls are TRBV6-5 and TRBJ1-1; D remains ambiguous. Input material: blood. Written as DNA, the CDR3 is TGTGCCAGCAGTTACTCGTGGCGGATCGACACTGAAGCTTTCTTT. It encodes CASSYSWRIDTEAFF.